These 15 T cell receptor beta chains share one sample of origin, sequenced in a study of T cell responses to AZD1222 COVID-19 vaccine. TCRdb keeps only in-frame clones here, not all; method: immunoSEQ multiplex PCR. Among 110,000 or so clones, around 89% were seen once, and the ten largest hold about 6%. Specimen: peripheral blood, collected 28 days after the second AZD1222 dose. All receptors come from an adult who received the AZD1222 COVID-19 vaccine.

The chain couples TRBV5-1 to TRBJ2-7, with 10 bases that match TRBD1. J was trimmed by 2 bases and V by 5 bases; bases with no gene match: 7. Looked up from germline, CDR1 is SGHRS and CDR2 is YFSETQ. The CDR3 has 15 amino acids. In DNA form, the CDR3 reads TGCGCCAGCAGTCCTTCCGGGACAGGGGCCTACGAGCAGTACTTC. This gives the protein CASSPSGTGAYEQYF.

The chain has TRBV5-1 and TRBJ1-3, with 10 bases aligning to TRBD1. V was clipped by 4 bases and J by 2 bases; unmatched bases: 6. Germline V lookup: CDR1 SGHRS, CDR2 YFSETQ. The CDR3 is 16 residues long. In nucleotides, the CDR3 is TGCGCCAGCAGCGTTTCGGGACAGGGGACTGGAAACACCATATATTTT. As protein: CASSVSGQGTGNTIYF.

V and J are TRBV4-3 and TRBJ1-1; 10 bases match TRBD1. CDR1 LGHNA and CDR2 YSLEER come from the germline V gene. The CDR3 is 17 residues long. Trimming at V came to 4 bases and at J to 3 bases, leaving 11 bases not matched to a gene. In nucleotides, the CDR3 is TGCGCCAGCAGCCCACGGATCCCCGGGACAGGGGACACTGAAGCTTTCTTT. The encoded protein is CASSPRIPGTGDTEAFF.

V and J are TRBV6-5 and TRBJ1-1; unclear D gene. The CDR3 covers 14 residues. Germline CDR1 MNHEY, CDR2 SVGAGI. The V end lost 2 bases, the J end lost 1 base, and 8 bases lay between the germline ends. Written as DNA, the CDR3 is TGTGCCAGCAGTTACAGGGTTGGGAACACTGAAGCTTTCTTT. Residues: CASSYRVGNTEAFF.

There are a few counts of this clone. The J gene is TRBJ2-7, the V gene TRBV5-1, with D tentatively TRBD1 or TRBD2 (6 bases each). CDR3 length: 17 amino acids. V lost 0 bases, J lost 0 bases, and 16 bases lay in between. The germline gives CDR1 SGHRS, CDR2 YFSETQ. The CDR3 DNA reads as TGCGCCAGCAGCTTGGGCTACGGAGGGGGATCCTCCTACGAGCAGTACTTC. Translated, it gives CASSLGYGGGSSYEQYF.

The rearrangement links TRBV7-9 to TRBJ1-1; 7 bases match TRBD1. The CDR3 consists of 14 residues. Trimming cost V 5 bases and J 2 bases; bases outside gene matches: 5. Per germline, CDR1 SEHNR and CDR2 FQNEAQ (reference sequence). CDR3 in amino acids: CASSPWTGNTEAFF. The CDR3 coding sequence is TGTGCCAGCAGCCCCTGGACAGGAAACACTGAAGCTTTCTTT.

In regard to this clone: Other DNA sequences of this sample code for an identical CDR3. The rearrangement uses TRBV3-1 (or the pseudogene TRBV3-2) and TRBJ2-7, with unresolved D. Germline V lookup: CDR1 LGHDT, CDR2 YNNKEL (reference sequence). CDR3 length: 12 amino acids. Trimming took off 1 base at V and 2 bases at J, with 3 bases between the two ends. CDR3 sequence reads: CASSQGPYEQYF. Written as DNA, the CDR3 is TGTGCCAGCAGCCAAGGACCCTACGAGCAGTACTTC.

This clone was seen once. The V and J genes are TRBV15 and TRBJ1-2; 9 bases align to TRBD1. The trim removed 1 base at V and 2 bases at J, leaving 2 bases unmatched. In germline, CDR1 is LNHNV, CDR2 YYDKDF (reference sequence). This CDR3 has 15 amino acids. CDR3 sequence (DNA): TGTGCCACCAGCAGAGTAACAGGGGGCAACTATGGCTACACCTTC. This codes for CATSRVTGGNYGYTF.

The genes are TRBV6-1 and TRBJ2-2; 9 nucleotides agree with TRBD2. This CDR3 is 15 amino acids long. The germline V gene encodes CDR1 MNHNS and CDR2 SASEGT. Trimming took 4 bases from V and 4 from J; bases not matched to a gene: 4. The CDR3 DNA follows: TGTGCCAGCAGTGCGCCAGCGGGGGGCACCGGGGAGCTGTTTTTT. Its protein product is CASSAPAGGTGELFF.

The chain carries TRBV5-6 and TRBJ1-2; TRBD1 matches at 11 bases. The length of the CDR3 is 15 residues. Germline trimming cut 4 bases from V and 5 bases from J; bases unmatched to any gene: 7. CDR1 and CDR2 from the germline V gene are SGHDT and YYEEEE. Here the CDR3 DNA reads TGTGCCAGCAGCCTCCGGACAGGGGGCATGTATGGCTACACCTTC. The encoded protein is CASSLRTGGMYGYTF.

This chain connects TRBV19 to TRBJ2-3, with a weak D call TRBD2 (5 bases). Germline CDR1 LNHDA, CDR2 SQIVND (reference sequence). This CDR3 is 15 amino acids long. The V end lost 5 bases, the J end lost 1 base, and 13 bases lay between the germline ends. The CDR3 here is CASSSEVRGTDTQYF. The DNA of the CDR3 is TGTGCCAGTAGTTCGGAGGTGCGGGGCACAGATACGCAGTATTTT.

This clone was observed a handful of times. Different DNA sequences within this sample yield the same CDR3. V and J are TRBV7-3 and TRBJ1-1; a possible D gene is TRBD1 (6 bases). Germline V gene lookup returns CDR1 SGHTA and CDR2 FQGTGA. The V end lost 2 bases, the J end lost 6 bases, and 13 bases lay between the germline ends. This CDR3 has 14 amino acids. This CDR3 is CASSLRQGSAEAFF. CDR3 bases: TGTGCCAGCAGCTTACGGCAGGGGAGCGCTGAAGCTTTCTTT.

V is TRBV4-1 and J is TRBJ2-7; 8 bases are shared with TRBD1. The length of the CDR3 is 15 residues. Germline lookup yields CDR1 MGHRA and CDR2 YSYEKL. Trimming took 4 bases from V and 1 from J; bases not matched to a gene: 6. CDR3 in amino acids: CASSPQTGESYEQYF. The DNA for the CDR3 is TGCGCCAGCAGCCCCCAGACAGGGGAATCCTACGAGCAGTACTTC.

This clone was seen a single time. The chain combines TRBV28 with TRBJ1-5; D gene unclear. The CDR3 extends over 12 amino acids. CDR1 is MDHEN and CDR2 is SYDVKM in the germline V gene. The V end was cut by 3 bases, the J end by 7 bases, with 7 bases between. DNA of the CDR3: TGTGCCAGCAGTTTCGGTGGGCAGCCCCAGCATTTT. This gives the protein CASSFGGQPQHF.

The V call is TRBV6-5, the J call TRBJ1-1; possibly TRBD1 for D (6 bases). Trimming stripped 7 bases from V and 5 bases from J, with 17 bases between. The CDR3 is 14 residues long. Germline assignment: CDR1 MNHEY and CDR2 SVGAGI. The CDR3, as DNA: TGTGCCAGCATATTTTCGGGGGCGGGAACTGAAGCTTTCTTT. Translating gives CASIFSGAGTEAFF.